This TCR beta chain was captured in a study of T cells after yellow fever vaccination. This clonotype was picked up a small number of times. CDR3 length: 13 residues. Per the germline V gene, CDR1 is SGHTA and CDR2 is FQGNSA. V was clipped by 5 bases and J by 3 bases, with 11 bases between them. From the 5' RACE reads, TCRdb called clonotypes with MiXCR, one entry per CDR3 protein. This sample carries 230,000 or so distinct CDR3 sequences, roughly 6.3% of them seen once, and the ten largest clones take approximately 1%. The clonotype was recovered from a man younger than 40 who received the YFV17D yellow fever vaccine. The starting material was CD4+ T cells sorted from PBMCs, obtained on the day of the yellow fever booster vaccination. The chain uses TRBV7-2 and TRBJ2-7; possible D gene TRBD1, 5 bases. As DNA, the CDR3 is TGTGCCAGCAGCCCGGACACCTACTACGAGCAGTACTTC. As protein: CASSPDTYYEQYF.